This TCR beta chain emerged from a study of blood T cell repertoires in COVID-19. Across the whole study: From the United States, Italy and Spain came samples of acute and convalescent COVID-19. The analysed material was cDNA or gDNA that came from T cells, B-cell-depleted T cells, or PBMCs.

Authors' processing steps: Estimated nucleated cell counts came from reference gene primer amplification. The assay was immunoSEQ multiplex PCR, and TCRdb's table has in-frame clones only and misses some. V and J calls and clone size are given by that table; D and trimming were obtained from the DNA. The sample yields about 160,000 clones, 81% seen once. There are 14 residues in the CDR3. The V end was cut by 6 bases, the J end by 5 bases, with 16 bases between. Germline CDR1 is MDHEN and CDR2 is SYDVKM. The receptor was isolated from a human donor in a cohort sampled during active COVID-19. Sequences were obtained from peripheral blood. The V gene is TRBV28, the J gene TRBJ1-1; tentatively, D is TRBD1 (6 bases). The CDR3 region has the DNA TGTGCCAGCAGACGACAGGCATGGAGTACTGAAGCTTTCTTT. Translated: CASRRQAWSTEAFF.